This paragraph covers one T cell receptor beta chain sequence. This sample is drawn from a study of Graves' ophthalmopathy and Graves' hyperthyroidism. Germline lookup yields CDR1 KGHDR and CDR2 SFDVKD. Trimming took 6 bases from V and 5 from J; bases not matched to a gene: 11. There are 16 residues in the CDR3. RNA transcripts served as template for amplifying TCR beta CDR3 sequences. First-round RT-PCR employed HTBI primers, with a second-round multiplex PCR after it. TCRdb reprocessed the multiplex PCR reads with MiXCR, giving one entry per CDR3 protein. The table shows 660,000 or so distinct CDR3 sequences, with over 40% occurring only once.

This sequence originates from an adult man with Graves' ophthalmopathy. Material: peripheral blood. The chain recombines TRBV24-1 with TRBJ2-5; 10 bases are shared with TRBD2. The CDR3, as DNA: TGTGCCACCAGTCCACAAAGCGGGGGGGCGTGGGAGACCCAGTACTTC. Translation gives CATSPQSGGAWETQYF.